A single sample is the source of the 2 T cell receptor beta chains below, sequenced in a study of shared clonotypes between healthy human individuals. Some clones are missing from TCRdb's copy, which holds only in-frame ones; the method was immunoSEQ multiplex PCR. This sample has around 750,000 clones, with less than 85% found just once. Sequenced: memory CD4+ T cells sorted from blood. Noted subset: CD45RA-negative fraction. The origin of the receptors is a woman under 40 in good health.

The chain combines TRBV7-8 with TRBJ2-5, with D possibly called TRBD1 or TRBD2 (5 bases each). Germline values: CDR1 SGHVS, CDR2 FQNEAQ. The CDR3 consists of 15 residues. The V gene lost 7 bases and the J gene lost 1 base, with 16 bases spanning the gap. The CDR3 here is CASINYGAGQETQYF. In nucleotides, the CDR3 is TGTGCCAGCATAAACTACGGGGCGGGCCAAGAGACCCAGTACTTC. The full variable domain, its missing parts supplied by reference TRBV7-8 and TRBJ2-5, is GAGVSQSPRYKVAKRGQDVALRCDPISGHVSLFWYQQALGQGPEFLTYFQNEAQLDKSGLPSDRFFAERPEGSVSTLKIQRTQQEDSAVYLCASINYGAGQETQYFGPGTRLLVL.

This clone was observed a single time. V usage is TRBV27 and J usage is TRBJ2-2; D unclear. Germline assignment: CDR1 MNHEY and CDR2 SMNVEV (reference sequence). The CDR3 is made up of 14 amino acids. Trimming pared 3 bases from V and 0 bases from J, leaving 5 bases between. The CDR3 here is CASSFTSNTGELFF. In DNA, the CDR3 is TGTGCCAGCAGTTTTACATCGAACACCGGGGAGCTGTTTTTT.